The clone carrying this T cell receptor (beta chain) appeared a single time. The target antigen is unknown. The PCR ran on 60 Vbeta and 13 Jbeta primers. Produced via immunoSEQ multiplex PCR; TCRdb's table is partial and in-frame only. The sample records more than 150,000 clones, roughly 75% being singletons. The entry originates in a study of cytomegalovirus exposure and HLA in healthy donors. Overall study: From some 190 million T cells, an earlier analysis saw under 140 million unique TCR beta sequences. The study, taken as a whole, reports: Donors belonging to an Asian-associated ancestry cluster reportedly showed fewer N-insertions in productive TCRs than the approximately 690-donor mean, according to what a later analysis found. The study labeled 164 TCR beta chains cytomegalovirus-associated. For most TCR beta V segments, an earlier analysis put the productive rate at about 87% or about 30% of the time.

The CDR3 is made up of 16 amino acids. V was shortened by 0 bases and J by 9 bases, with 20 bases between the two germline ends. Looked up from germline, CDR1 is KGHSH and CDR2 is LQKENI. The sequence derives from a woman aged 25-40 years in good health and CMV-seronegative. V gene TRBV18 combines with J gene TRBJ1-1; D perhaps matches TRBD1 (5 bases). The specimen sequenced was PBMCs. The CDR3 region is CASSPPVVQGYTQAFF. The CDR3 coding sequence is TGTGCCAGCTCACCACCGGTGGTCCAGGGCTATACCCAAGCTTTCTTT.